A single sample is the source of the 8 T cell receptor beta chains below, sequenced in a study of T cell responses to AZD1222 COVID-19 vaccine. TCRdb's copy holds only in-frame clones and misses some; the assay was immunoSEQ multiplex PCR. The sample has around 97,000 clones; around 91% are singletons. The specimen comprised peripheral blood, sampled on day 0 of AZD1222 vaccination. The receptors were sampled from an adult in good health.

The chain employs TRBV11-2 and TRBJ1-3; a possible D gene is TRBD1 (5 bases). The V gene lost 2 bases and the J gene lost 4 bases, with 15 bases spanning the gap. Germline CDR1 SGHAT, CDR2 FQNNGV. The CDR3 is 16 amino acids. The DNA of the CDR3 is TGTGCCAGCAGCTTAATCCGGGGCCCTCGGGGAAACACCATATATTTT. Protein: CASSLIRGPRGNTIYF. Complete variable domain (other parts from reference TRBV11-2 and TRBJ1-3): EAGVAQSPRYKIIEKRQSVAFWCNPISGHATLYWYQQILGQGPKLLIQFQNNGVVDDSQLPKDRFSAERLKGVDSTLKIQPAKLEDSAVYLCASSLIRGPRGNTIYFGEGSWLTVV.

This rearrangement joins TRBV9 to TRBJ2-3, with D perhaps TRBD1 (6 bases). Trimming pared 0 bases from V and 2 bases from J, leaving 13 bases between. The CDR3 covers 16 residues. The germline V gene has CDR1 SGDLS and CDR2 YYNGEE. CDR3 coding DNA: TGTGCCAGCAGCGTAGGGGCAGGGGACCTCACAGATACGCAGTATTTT. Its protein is CASSVGAGDLTDTQYF.

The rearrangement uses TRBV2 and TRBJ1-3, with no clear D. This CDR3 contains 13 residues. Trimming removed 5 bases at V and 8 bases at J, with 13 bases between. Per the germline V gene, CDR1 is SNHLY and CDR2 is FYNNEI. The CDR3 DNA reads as TGTGCCAGCAGTTCAGTGTCGCCTTACACCATATATTTT. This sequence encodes CASSSVSPYTIYF. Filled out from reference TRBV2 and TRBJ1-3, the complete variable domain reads EPEVTQTPSHQVTQMGQEVILRCVPISNHLYFYWYRQILGQKVEFLVSFYNNEISEKSEIFDDQFSVERPDGSNFTLKIRSTKLEDSAMYFCASSSVSPYTIYFGEGSWLTVV.

The CDR3, as DNA: TGTGCCAGCAGGCACACGAACACCGGGGAGCTGTTTTTT. This gives the protein CASRHTNTGELFF. The chain recombines TRBV2 with TRBJ2-2, with unresolved D. Germline CDR1 SNHLY, CDR2 FYNNEI. V was cut by 6 bases and J by 0 bases, with 5 bases left in between. The CDR3 is 13 amino acids.

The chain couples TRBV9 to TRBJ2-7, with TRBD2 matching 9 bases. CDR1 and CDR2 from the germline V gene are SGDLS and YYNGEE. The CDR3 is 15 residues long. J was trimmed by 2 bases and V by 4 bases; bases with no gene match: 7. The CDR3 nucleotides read TGTGCCAGCAGCTCCCGACTAGCGGACACCTACGAGCAGTACTTC. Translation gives CASSSRLADTYEQYF.

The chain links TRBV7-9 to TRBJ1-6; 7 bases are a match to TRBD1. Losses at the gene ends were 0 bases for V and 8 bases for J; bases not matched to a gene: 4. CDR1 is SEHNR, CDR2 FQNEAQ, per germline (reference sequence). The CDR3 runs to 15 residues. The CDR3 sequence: CASSLAGQFDSPLHF. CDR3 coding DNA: TGTGCCAGCAGCTTAGCGGGACAGTTTGATTCACCCCTCCACTTT.

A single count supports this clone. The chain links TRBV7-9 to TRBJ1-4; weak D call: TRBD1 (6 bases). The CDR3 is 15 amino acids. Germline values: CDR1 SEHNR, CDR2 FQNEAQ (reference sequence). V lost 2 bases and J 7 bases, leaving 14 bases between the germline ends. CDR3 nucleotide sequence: TGTGCCAGCAGCTTAATTGGGGGGCAGGGTGAAAAACTGTTTTTT. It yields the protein CASSLIGGQGEKLFF.

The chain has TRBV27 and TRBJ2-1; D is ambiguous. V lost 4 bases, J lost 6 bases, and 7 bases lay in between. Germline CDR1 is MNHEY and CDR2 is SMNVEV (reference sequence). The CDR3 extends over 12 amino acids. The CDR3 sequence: CASSSRVNEQFF. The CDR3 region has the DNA TGTGCCAGCAGTTCCCGGGTCAATGAGCAGTTCTTC.